A single sample is the source of the 27 T cell receptor beta chains below, sequenced in a study of T cell clones after liver transplantation. The repertoire was sequenced with immunoSEQ multiplex PCR; TCRdb's copy has only in-frame clones and lacks some. The repertoire includes some 23,000 clones, roughly 69% of them detected once, and 2.5% to 3% sits in the top ten. The sequenced sample was CD4+ T cells from blood, obtained before liver transplant. These receptors were taken from a human donor who received a liver transplant.

This clone was counted between two and nine times. J is TRBJ1-6 and V is TRBV11-2; the D gene is possibly TRBD1 (5 bases). V was pared by 5 bases and J by 6 bases, with 14 bases between. Germline V gives CDR1 SGHAT, CDR2 FQNNGV. The CDR3 is 15 residues long. The CDR3 sequence is CASSGPGRPNSPLHF. The CDR3 DNA reads as TGTGCCAGCAGCGGACCGGGACGGCCTAATTCACCCCTCCACTTT.

Here the CDR3 reads CASSPQGRAAYNEQFF. The CDR3 region has the DNA TGTGCCAGCAGCCCCCAGGGGCGGGCCGCGTACAATGAGCAGTTCTTC. This rearrangement joins TRBV9 to TRBJ2-1, with a possible D match to TRBD1 (6 bases). The V end was cut by 4 bases, the J end by 4 bases, with 18 bases between. Germline lookup yields CDR1 SGDLS and CDR2 YYNGEE. This CDR3 has 16 residues.

The rearrangement uses TRBV6-5 and TRBJ1-5, with TRBD1 identical over 7 bases. Germline CDR1 MNHEY, CDR2 SVGAGI. Trimming cost V 6 bases and J 5 bases; bases outside gene matches: 4. The CDR3 covers 13 residues. The CDR3 spells CASSRDSYQPQHF. The CDR3 coding sequence is TGTGCCAGCAGCCGGGACAGTTATCAGCCCCAGCATTTT.

V and J are TRBV6-5 and TRBJ1-3, with 11 bases lining up with TRBD1. The ends lost 2 bases at V and 4 bases at J; junction bases unmatched: 1. Germline CDR1 and CDR2: MNHEY and SVGAGI. This CDR3 contains 15 residues. For the CDR3, the DNA is TGTGCCAGCAGTTACCGGACAGGGGGCGGAAACACCATATATTTT. This encodes CASSYRTGGGNTIYF.

This chain connects TRBV19 to TRBJ2-2; 14 bases are a match to TRBD2. Per germline, CDR1 LNHDA and CDR2 SQIVND (reference sequence). V dropped 8 bases and J dropped 8; count of bases not matched to a gene: 7. The length of the CDR3 is 15 residues. The CDR3 is CASSTGTSGRGELFF. The CDR3 DNA is TGTGCCAGTTCCACCGGGACTAGCGGGAGAGGGGAGCTGTTTTTT. The full variable domain, rest sourced from reference TRBV19 and TRBJ2-2, is DGGITQSPKYLFRKEGQNVTLSCEQNLNHDAMYWYRQDPGQGLRLIYYSQIVNDFQKGDIAEGYSVSREKKESFPLTVTSAQKNPTAFYLCASSTGTSGRGELFFGEGSRLTVL.

The chain carries TRBV10-1 and TRBJ2-2; no clear D. The CDR3 has 13 amino acids. Trimming took 3 bases from V and 4 from J, leaving 6 bases between them. The V gene's germline CDR1 is WNHNN and CDR2 SYGVQD (reference sequence). CDR3 coding DNA: TGCGCCAGCAGTGATAGCCTCACCGGGGAGCTGTTTTTT. Residues: CASSDSLTGELFF.

In its sample, this clone was seen a few times. The chain is built from TRBV9 and TRBJ2-6; the D call may be TRBD1 or TRBD2 (5 bases each). V lost 0 bases and J 2 bases, leaving 6 bases between the germline ends. There are 15 residues in the CDR3. Per the germline V gene, CDR1 is SGDLS and CDR2 is YYNGEE. CDR3 protein: CASSVGGAGANVLTF. CDR3 DNA sequence: TGTGCCAGCAGCGTAGGAGGGGCTGGGGCCAACGTCCTGACTTTC.

CDR3 in amino acids: CASMGDSFNEKLFF. CDR3 in DNA: TGTGCCAGCATGGGGGACAGCTTTAATGAAAAACTGTTTTTT. J is TRBJ1-4 and V is TRBV28; 7 bases match TRBD1. Per the germline V gene, CDR1 is MDHEN and CDR2 is SYDVKM. Trimming took 7 bases from V and 4 from J; bases not matched to a gene: 6. This CDR3 has 14 amino acids.

The chain combines TRBV28 with TRBJ1-2, with 9 bases lining up with TRBD1. Trimming at V came to 5 bases and at J to 4 bases, leaving 5 bases not matched to a gene. The CDR3 sequence is 14 residues long. Germline V gene lookup returns CDR1 MDHEN and CDR2 SYDVKM. The CDR3 DNA is TGTGCCAGCAGTCGCGGACAGGGGAGCTATGGCTACACCTTC. Residues: CASSRGQGSYGYTF.

The chain's CDR3 is CAWSGAGALYNEQFF. DNA for the CDR3: TGTGCCTGGAGTGGAGCGGGGGCGCTTTACAATGAGCAGTTCTTC. The chain couples TRBV30 to TRBJ2-1, with 8 bases fitting TRBD2. V was pared by 1 base and J by 4 bases, with 6 bases of the junction left unmatched. From germline, CDR1 is GTSNPN and CDR2 SVGIG (reference sequence). The CDR3 totals 15 residues.

The chain employs TRBV5-1 and TRBJ2-7; D gene ambiguous. The CDR3 is 12 residues long. Germline loops: CDR1 SGHRS, CDR2 YFSETQ. Trimming took off 0 bases at V and 6 bases at J, with 7 bases between the two ends. DNA for the CDR3: TGCGCCAGCAGCTTGGACAGCCGCGAGCAGTACTTC. Translated: CASSLDSREQYF.

V and J are TRBV30 and TRBJ1-1; a weak D match, TRBD1 (5 bases). The CDR3 sequence is 11 residues long. V shed 4 bases and J shed 10 bases, with 13 bases lying between them. Germline CDR1 and CDR2: GTSNPN and SVGIG (reference sequence). The CDR3 nucleotides read TGTGCCTGGATAGTAGCAGGGCGAGCTTTCTTT. This encodes CAWIVAGRAFF.

This chain joins TRBV7-8 and TRBJ2-2; TRBD2 is a possible D gene (6 bases). The CDR3 is made up of 15 amino acids. V lost 1 base and J 5 bases, leaving 11 bases between the germline ends. CDR1 is SGHVS and CDR2 is FQNEAQ in the germline V gene. The DNA for the CDR3 is TGTGCCAGCAGCTTAGTGGGCGGGGCAACCGGGGAGCTGTTTTTT. It specifies CASSLVGGATGELFF.

This rearrangement joins TRBV10-2 to TRBJ2-7; D not certain. Per germline, CDR1 WSHSY and CDR2 SAAADI. The CDR3 consists of 13 residues. Trimming took off 6 bases at V and 0 bases at J, with 9 bases between the two ends. The CDR3 DNA reads as TGCGCCAGCAGCCCCTTCGACTCCTACGAGCAGTACGTC. Amino acids: CASSPFDSYEQYV.

This clone occurred a few times. The chain has TRBV5-1 and TRBJ1-1, with 7 bases fitting TRBD1. Trimming at V came to 5 bases and at J to 4 bases, leaving 11 bases not matched to a gene. This CDR3 is built from 15 residues. Per germline, CDR1 SGHRS and CDR2 YFSETQ. In DNA form, the CDR3 reads TGCGCCAGCAGTTTGCAGACAGGGAGGACCACTGAAGCTTTCTTT. This sequence encodes CASSLQTGRTTEAFF.

The rearrangement uses TRBV4-2 and TRBJ2-7, with D tentatively TRBD1 (6 bases). The CDR3 has 16 residues. Germline V gene data show CDR1 as LGHNA and CDR2 as YNFKEQ. With 0 bases removed from V and 1 base from J, the gap between germline ends came to 13 bases. The CDR3 protein is CASSQDEARGSYEQYF. The DNA of the CDR3 is TGTGCCAGCAGCCAAGATGAGGCCAGGGGATCCTACGAGCAGTACTTC.

This clone was counted a single time. The gene calls are TRBV5-1 and TRBJ2-5; no firm D call. CDR1 is SGHRS, CDR2 YFSETQ, per germline. V lost 0 bases and J 5 bases, leaving 14 bases between the germline ends. The CDR3 contains 15 residues. The DNA for the CDR3 is TGCGCCAGCAGCTTGGGGGATGGTCGTAGGGAGACCCAGTACTTC. Its protein is CASSLGDGRRETQYF.

This clone was recorded once. V usage is TRBV4-2 and J usage is TRBJ1-3, with TRBD1 identical over 8 bases. The CDR3 contains 17 residues. Germline trimming cut 2 bases from V and 0 bases from J; bases unmatched to any gene: 6. The germline gives CDR1 LGHNA, CDR2 YNFKEQ. CDR3 coding DNA: TGTGCCAGCAGCCAACACGGACAGGGAGTCTCTGGAAACACCATATATTTT. Encoded protein: CASSQHGQGVSGNTIYF.

The chain employs TRBV19 and TRBJ1-1, with 11 bases matching TRBD1. CDR3 length: 16 residues. Per the germline V gene, CDR1 is LNHDA and CDR2 is SQIVND (reference sequence). Trimming took 3 bases from V and 0 from J; bases not matched to a gene: 3. The CDR3, as DNA: TGTGCCAGTAGTATCTGGACAGGGGGCCTGAACACTGAAGCTTTCTTT. Translated, it gives CASSIWTGGLNTEAFF.

This clone appeared a few times. The V gene is TRBV5-4, the J gene TRBJ1-1; TRBD1 matches 8 bases. Per germline, CDR1 SGHNT and CDR2 YYREEE (reference sequence). The V gene end was trimmed by 0 bases and the J gene end by 2 bases; junction bases not matched to a gene: 6. This CDR3 has 16 amino acids. Here the CDR3 reads CASSLAGQVPNTEAFF. The CDR3 DNA is TGTGCCAGCAGCTTGGCGGGACAGGTTCCTAACACTGAAGCTTTCTTT.

V usage is TRBV29-1 and J usage is TRBJ2-1, with 12 bases matching TRBD2. V shed 7 bases, J shed 8 bases, and the junction held 3 bases outside the gene matches. This CDR3 comprises 12 residues. CDR1 is SQVTM, CDR2 ANQGSEA, per germline. DNA of the CDR3: TGCAGCGAGACTAGCGGGAGCGATGAGCAGTTCTTC. This translates into CSETSGSDEQFF.

V usage is TRBV5-1 and J usage is TRBJ2-5, with D tentatively TRBD2 (6 bases). This CDR3 is 13 amino acids long. Trimming stripped 4 bases from V and 3 bases from J, with 10 bases between. Germline CDR1 SGHRS, CDR2 YFSETQ. This CDR3 reads CASSNGGEETQYF. Written as DNA, the CDR3 is TGCGCCAGCAGCAATGGCGGGGAAGAGACCCAGTACTTC.

The chain joins TRBV6-1 to TRBJ1-5; D is ambiguous. This CDR3 spans 14 amino acids. V gave up 2 bases and J gave up 6 bases, with 11 bases separating them. Germline CDR1 is MNHNS and CDR2 is SASEGT. This CDR3 is CASSESIAGQPQHF. The CDR3 region has the DNA TGTGCCAGCAGTGAAAGTATCGCCGGTCAGCCCCAGCATTTT.

CDR3 sequence: CASSEILSIYEQYV. For the CDR3, the DNA is TGTGCCAGCAGTGAGATTTTATCTATATACGAGCAGTACGTC. The J gene is TRBJ2-7, the V gene TRBV2; no definite D call. CDR1 SNHLY and CDR2 FYNNEI come from the germline V gene. There are 14 residues in the CDR3. V gave up 3 bases and J gave up 4 bases, with 13 bases separating them.

V is TRBV29-1 and J is TRBJ1-1, with D hard to call. The germline V and J ends were trimmed by 5 bases and 1 base, with 5 bases remaining between them. CDR3 size: 11 residues. Germline V gene sequence: CDR1 SQVTM, CDR2 ANQGSEA. In nucleotides, the CDR3 is TGCAGCGTTATCCAGAACACTGAAGCTTTCTTT. This translates into CSVIQNTEAFF. Variable domain in full (rest from reference TRBV29-1 and TRBJ1-1): SAVISQKPSRDICQRGTSLTIQCQVDSQVTMMFWYRQQPGQSLTLIATANQGSEATYESGFVIDKFPISRPNLTFSTLTVSNMSPEDSSIYLCSVIQNTEAFFGQGTRLTVV.

The genes are TRBV7-9 and TRBJ2-2; D is possibly TRBD1 (6 bases). V shed 5 bases and J shed 3 bases, with 13 bases lying between them. Germline CDR1 reads SEHNR; CDR2 reads FQNEAQ (reference sequence). The CDR3 covers 15 residues. The chain's CDR3 is CASSPATGYTGELFF. The CDR3 DNA reads as TGTGCCAGCAGCCCCGCCACAGGGTACACCGGGGAGCTGTTTTTT.

A few counts support this clone. The chain combines TRBV29-1 with TRBJ1-5; 7 bases line up with TRBD1. Germline V gene data show CDR1 as SQVTM and CDR2 as ANQGSEA. V gave up 3 bases and J gave up 4 bases; unmatched junction bases: 3. CDR3 length: 13 amino acids. CDR3 nucleotide sequence: TGCAGCGTTGAGGGACAGCCAAATCAGCCCCAGCATTTT. Amino acids: CSVEGQPNQPQHF.